These 12 T cell receptor beta chains came from one sample sequenced in a study of OX40 agonist ivuxolimab in advanced cancers. Only in-frame clones appear in the TCRdb table, and some are missing; sequencing was by immunoSEQ multiplex PCR. This table has about 82,000 clones, roughly 84% appearing once. The specimen was CD4+ or CD8+ T cells sorted from blood, collected in a trial of the OX40 agonist ivuxolimab. The source is an adult with an advanced solid tumor such as melanoma, head and neck, liver or kidney cancer.

The chain is built from TRBV18 and TRBJ2-7, with unresolved D. V was pared by 6 bases and J by 7 bases, with 13 bases between. Germline-derived CDR1 and CDR2 are KGHSH and LQKENI. The CDR3 sequence is 12 residues long. CDR3 residues: CASSLLGQEQYF. The CDR3 DNA is TGTGCCAGCTCCCTTCTTGGGCAGGAGCAGTACTTC.

The table lists this clone with a few counts. This chain connects TRBV7-9 to TRBJ2-7, with 7 bases aligning to TRBD2. This CDR3 is built from 14 residues. CDR1 SEHNR and CDR2 FQNEAQ come from the germline V gene (reference sequence). The V and J ends lost 2 bases and 3 bases, in that order; junction bases with no gene match: 4. CDR3 DNA: TGTGCCAGCAGCTTAAAGGCGGGGGTCTACGAGCAGTACTTC. Amino acid sequence: CASSLKAGVYEQYF.

A single count supports this clone. The rearrangement links TRBV7-6 to TRBJ2-1; 9 nucleotides match TRBD2. J lost 4 bases, V lost 5 bases, and 6 bases had no gene match. The germline gives CDR1 SGHVS, CDR2 FNYEAQ. The CDR3 has 15 residues. The CDR3 region is CASSRSGGDYNEQFF. DNA for the CDR3: TGTGCCAGCAGCCGTAGCGGGGGAGATTACAATGAGCAGTTCTTC.

The J gene is TRBJ2-7, the V gene TRBV7-8; possible D gene TRBD1, 6 bases. CDR3 length: 16 residues. Deletions cut 3 bases from V and 2 bases from J, with 17 bases between. Per germline, CDR1 SGHVS and CDR2 FQNEAQ. The CDR3 protein is CASSLVGGRAAYEQYF. CDR3 coding DNA: TGTGCCAGCAGCTTGGTTGGGGGCAGGGCAGCCTACGAGCAGTACTTC.

This chain connects TRBV4-2 to TRBJ1-4, with D possibly matching TRBD1 (5 bases). This CDR3 is 15 amino acids long. The V end lost 4 bases, the J end lost 8 bases, and 17 bases lay between the germline ends. Germline CDR1 LGHNA, CDR2 YNFKEQ. CDR3 coding DNA: TGTGCCAGCAGCCGGATTAGGGGAGAAGGGGAAAAACTGTTTTTT. Protein product: CASSRIRGEGEKLFF.

This chain links TRBV30 with TRBJ1-1; no firm D call. Germline lookup yields CDR1 GTSNPN and CDR2 SVGIG (reference sequence). Trimming shortened V by 3 bases and J by 8 bases, and 13 bases separated the two germline ends. The CDR3 extends over 12 amino acids. The CDR3 DNA follows: TGTGCCTGGAGAGGAGGTTATCACGAAGCTTTCTTT. Translated, it gives CAWRGGYHEAFF. Based on the CDR3 plus reference TRBV30 and TRBJ1-1, the full variable domain is SQTIHQWPATLVQPVGSPLSLECTVEGTSNPNLYWYRQAAGRGLQLLFYSVGIGQISSEVPQNLSASRPQDRQFILSSKKLLLSDSGFYLCAWRGGYHEAFFGQGTRLTVV.

By sample share, this clone is medium-sized (0.01 to 0.1%). This rearrangement joins TRBV5-8 to TRBJ1-6; TRBD1 agrees at 9 bases. Trimming cost V 4 bases and J 4 bases; bases outside gene matches: 12. Germline V CDR1 and CDR2: SGHTS, YDEGEE. The CDR3 covers 18 residues. CDR3: CASSPWTTGGRYNSPLHF. CDR3 coding DNA: TGTGCCAGCAGCCCGTGGACAACAGGGGGCCGGTATAATTCACCCCTCCACTTT.

This chain links TRBV7-3 with TRBJ2-1; D is possibly TRBD1 (5 bases). The V and J ends lost 5 bases and 4 bases respectively, with 15 bases between them. Germline CDR1 is SGHTA and CDR2 is FQGTGA. The CDR3 is made up of 15 amino acids. The CDR3 region has the DNA TGTGCCAGCAGCCCAGACAGCCTCCCTTACAATGAGCAGTTCTTC. Its translation is CASSPDSLPYNEQFF.

This chain links TRBV9 with TRBJ1-3; 7 nucleotides align to TRBD1. This CDR3 comprises 16 residues. Losses at the gene ends were 3 bases for V and 0 bases for J; bases not matched to a gene: 6. Germline CDR1 SGDLS, CDR2 YYNGEE. CDR3 region: CASSEGAVSSGNTIYF. The CDR3, as DNA: TGTGCCAGCAGCGAGGGGGCCGTCAGCTCTGGAAACACCATATATTTT.

In regard to this clone: The germline gene is not matched at one end of the junction; a read error may be the cause. Other DNA sequences in the sample encode the same CDR3. The rearrangement uses TRBV30 and TRBJ1-5; D is possibly TRBD1 (5 bases). This CDR3 region has 13 residues. From germline, CDR1 is GTSNPN and CDR2 SVGIG (reference sequence). DNA for the CDR3: TGCGCCTGGGCCAGGGAGGAGAATCAGCCCCAGCATTTT. Its protein product is CAWAREENQPQHF.

The rearrangement links TRBV9 to TRBJ2-7; 9 nucleotides agree with TRBD1. This CDR3 has 16 amino acids. Per the germline V gene, CDR1 is SGDLS and CDR2 is YYNGEE. Unmatched junction bases numbered 7, after V lost 3 bases and J lost 0 bases. The CDR3: CASSAGQGRSSYEQYF. CDR3 DNA: TGTGCCAGCAGCGCCGGACAGGGGAGAAGCTCCTACGAGCAGTACTTC.

The genes are TRBV7-9 and TRBJ1-1; no reliable D call. Per germline, CDR1 SEHNR and CDR2 FQNEAQ (reference sequence). V lost 3 bases, J lost 4 bases, and 9 bases lay in between. The CDR3 covers 13 residues. CDR3 nucleotides: TGTGCCAGCAGCTTCGATGTGGTCACTGAAGCTTTCTTT. Translated, it gives CASSFDVVTEAFF.